Following are 23 T cell receptor beta chains from one sample sequenced in a study of T cell responses to AZD1222 COVID-19 vaccine. Data came from immunoSEQ multiplex PCR; TCRdb stores just in-frame clones and leaves some out. This table holds tens of thousands of clones, more than 75% found once. The source material was peripheral blood, sampled 28 days after the second AZD1222 dose. These receptors were obtained from an adult who received the AZD1222 COVID-19 vaccine.

The chain employs TRBV19 and TRBJ2-7, with a possible D match to TRBD1 (6 bases). V shed 3 bases and J shed 3 bases, with 12 bases lying between them. The CDR3 spans 14 residues. Germline CDR1 is LNHDA and CDR2 is SQIVND (reference sequence). CDR3 sequence: CASSMGHLNYEQYF. The DNA for the CDR3 is TGTGCCAGTAGTATGGGACACCTAAACTACGAGCAGTACTTC.

The V call is TRBV7-2, the J call TRBJ1-6; no definite D call. The CDR3 contains 14 residues. Germline V gene lookup returns CDR1 SGHTA and CDR2 FQGNSA. V was clipped by 5 bases and J by 0 bases, with 5 bases between them. Here the CDR3 reads CASSLFSYNSPLHF. The CDR3, as DNA: TGTGCCAGCAGCCTATTCTCCTATAATTCACCCCTCCACTTT.

The V and J genes are TRBV9 and TRBJ2-5, with 9 bases matching TRBD2. CDR3 size: 15 residues. Germline values: CDR1 SGDLS, CDR2 YYNGEE. The J segment lost 5 bases and the V segment lost 6 bases, leaving 11 bases of the junction unmatched. DNA of the CDR3: TGTGCCAGCACCTACTCCGGGACTAGCTGGGAGACCCAGTACTTC. Protein: CASTYSGTSWETQYF.

J is TRBJ2-2 and V is TRBV7-9, with 7 bases lining up with TRBD1. CDR1 and CDR2 (germline): SEHNR, FQNEAQ (reference sequence). The trim removed 7 bases at V and 0 bases at J, leaving 8 bases unmatched. CDR3 length equals 16 residues. CDR3 nucleotides: TGTGCCAGCATCCATCGAGACAGGGCGAACACCGGGGAGCTGTTTTTT. Amino acids: CASIHRDRANTGELFF. Looking up the rest from reference TRBV7-9 and TRBJ2-2 gives the full variable domain: DTGVSQNPRHKITKRGQNVTFRCDPISEHNRLYWYRQTLGQGPEFLTYFQNEAQLEKSRLLSDRFSAERPKGSFSTLEIQRTEQGDSAMYLCASIHRDRANTGELFFGEGSRLTVL.

This chain links TRBV20-1 with TRBJ1-1, with 8 nucleotides matching TRBD1. The trim removed 3 bases at V and 4 bases at J, leaving 4 bases unmatched. The CDR3 extends over 13 amino acids. In germline, CDR1 is DFQATT, CDR2 SNEGSKA (reference sequence). CDR3 protein: CSASQGAGTEAFF. The CDR3 DNA is TGCAGTGCTAGTCAGGGGGCGGGCACTGAAGCTTTCTTT.

This clone has just one count. The rearrangement uses TRBV20-1 and TRBJ2-3; D uncertain. Trimming shortened V by 0 bases and J by 7 bases, and 5 bases separated the two germline ends. From germline, CDR1 is DFQATT and CDR2 SNEGSKA (reference sequence). CDR3 size: 11 residues. CDR3 loop: CSARDLNTQYF. The CDR3 DNA reads TGCAGTGCTAGAGATTTAAATACGCAGTATTTT.

The chain joins TRBV25-1 to TRBJ2-1; D gene ambiguous. Germline V gives CDR1 MGHDK, CDR2 SYGVNS. V was clipped by 2 bases and J by 8 bases, with 7 bases between them. This CDR3 is built from 12 residues. The CDR3 protein is CASSEPGYEQFF. CDR3 in DNA: TGTGCCAGCAGTGAACCCGGGTATGAGCAGTTCTTC. Full variable domain (outside the CDR3, taken from reference TRBV25-1 and TRBJ2-1): EADIYQTPRYLVIGTGKKITLECSQTMGHDKMYWYQQDPGMELHLIHYSYGVNSTEKGDLSSESTVSRIRTEHFPLTLESARPSHTSQYLCASSEPGYEQFFGPGTRLTVL.

V is TRBV29-1 and J is TRBJ1-2, with D hard to call. The CDR3 spans 14 residues. Germline lookup yields CDR1 SQVTM and CDR2 ANQGSEA. The ends were cut back, 3 bases at V and 5 bases at J, with 16 bases in the middle. The DNA of the CDR3 is TGCAGCGTTGAGCCACAAGAGGACCCGTATGGCTACACCTTC. Its protein is CSVEPQEDPYGYTF.

The rearrangement links TRBV3-1 (or the pseudogene TRBV3-2) to TRBJ2-5, with D maybe TRBD2 (7 bases). CDR1 and CDR2 (germline): LGHDT, YNNKEL (reference sequence). The CDR3 spans 15 residues. Trimming removed 1 base from V and 9 bases from J, with 18 bases in between. CDR3 nucleotide sequence: TGTGCCAGCAGCCAAGCGGGGGGCTCGAATGCGGCCCAGTACTTC. It encodes CASSQAGGSNAAQYF.

The chain has TRBV4-1 and TRBJ2-2, with 8 nucleotides matching TRBD1. This CDR3 is built from 18 residues. Germline CDR1 is MGHRA and CDR2 is YSYEKL. The V and J ends lost 2 bases and 4 bases, in that order; junction bases with no gene match: 12. CDR3 nucleotide sequence: TGCGCCAGCAGCCAATGGACAGGGAGTTTTAGGGGCACCGGGGAGCTGTTTTTT. This translates into CASSQWTGSFRGTGELFF.

V gene TRBV7-9 combines with J gene TRBJ2-7, with D possibly matching TRBD1 (5 bases). The germline gives CDR1 SEHNR, CDR2 FQNEAQ (reference sequence). The V end was cut by 7 bases, the J end by 1 base, with 8 bases between. The CDR3 has 12 residues. CDR3 coding DNA: TGTGCCAGCAAGGGGCTGTCCTACGAGCAGTACTTC. It encodes CASKGLSYEQYF.

This clone appeared a few times. The junction departs from germline at one end; a sequencing error may be responsible. The rearrangement joins TRBV9 to TRBJ2-2, with D perhaps assigned TRBD1 or TRBD2 (5 bases each). Germline-derived CDR1 and CDR2 are SGDLS and YYNGEE. The CDR3 has 17 amino acids. CDR3 nucleotides: TGTGCCAGCAGCGTAGGGGGGTCCTACGGATCCACCAGGGAGCTGTTTTTT. Translation: CASSVGGSYGSTRELFF.

The chain employs TRBV29-1 and TRBJ1-4; 7 positions agree with TRBD1. The CDR3 spans 14 residues. V was clipped by 5 bases and J by 0 bases; unmatched bases: 3. Per the germline V gene, CDR1 is SQVTM and CDR2 is ANQGSEA. CDR3 sequence (DNA): TGCAGCGTTAATCAGGGGGCAACTAATGAAAAACTGTTTTTT. It specifies CSVNQGATNEKLFF.

This clone was picked up one time. The chain couples TRBV10-1 to TRBJ2-5, with 8 bases matching TRBD1. The CDR3 sequence is 14 residues long. J lost 4 bases, V lost 4 bases, and 5 bases had no gene match. Germline CDR1 is WNHNN and CDR2 is SYGVQD (reference sequence). The CDR3 here is CASSARTGSETQYF. The CDR3 DNA reads TGCGCCAGCAGTGCCCGGACAGGGTCAGAGACCCAGTACTTC.

The V gene is TRBV11-2, the J gene TRBJ2-5, with 7 bases lining up with TRBD2. The junction had 8 bases not matched to a gene; V was cut back by 7 bases and J by 3 bases. The CDR3 has 14 amino acids. Germline V gives CDR1 SGHAT, CDR2 FQNNGV. This CDR3 is CASMKGGTKETQYF. Here the CDR3 DNA reads TGTGCCAGCATGAAGGGAGGGACGAAAGAGACCCAGTACTTC.

This chain joins TRBV5-6 and TRBJ2-7; D may be TRBD2 (5 bases). Germline V lookup: CDR1 SGHDT, CDR2 YYEEEE. There are 14 residues in the CDR3. Trimming pared 4 bases from V and 3 bases from J, leaving 14 bases between. CDR3 sequence: CASSVNGRGYEQYF. CDR3 DNA: TGTGCCAGCAGCGTAAACGGACGGGGCTACGAGCAGTACTTC.

The rearrangement uses TRBV5-1 and TRBJ2-1; D gene uncertain. V lost 4 bases and J lost 8, with 10 bases in between. The CDR3 consists of 12 residues. The germline V gene has CDR1 SGHRS and CDR2 YFSETQ. The CDR3 DNA reads as TGCGCCAGCAGCCCTCGACGGGATGAGCAGTTCTTC. Its translation is CASSPRRDEQFF. The full variable domain, in which reference TRBV5-1 and TRBJ2-1 provide the parts outside the CDR3, is KAGVTQTPRYLIKTRGQQVTLSCSPISGHRSVSWYQQTPGQGLQFLFEYFSETQRNKGNFPGRFSGRQFSNSRSEMNVSTLELGDSALYLCASSPRRDEQFFGPGTRLTVL.

CDR3 amino acids: CASSESSAPPGNTIYF. DNA for the CDR3: TGTGCCAGCAGCGAGAGTTCTGCCCCTCCTGGAAACACCATATATTTT. The chain links TRBV11-3 to TRBJ1-3; D ambiguous. Trimming shortened V by 5 bases and J by 2 bases, and 16 bases separated the two germline ends. The CDR3 spans 16 residues. Germline V gene data show CDR1 as SGHNT and CDR2 as YENEEA. Combining the CDR3 with reference TRBV11-3 and TRBJ1-3 gives the whole variable domain EAGVVQSPRYKIIEKKQPVAFWCNPISGHNTLYWYLQNLGQGPELLIRYENEEAVDDSQLPKDRFSAERLKGVDSTLKIQPAELGDSAVYLCASSESSAPPGNTIYFGEGSWLTVV.

In this sample, this clone turned up once. The J gene is TRBJ1-4, the V gene TRBV6-6; no clear D gene. The CDR3 is made up of 11 amino acids. The V gene's germline CDR1 is MNHNY and CDR2 SVGAGI (reference sequence). Trimming took 0 bases from V and 11 from J, leaving 4 bases between them. CDR3 in DNA: TGTGCCAGCAGTTACTCGGAGAAACTGTTTTTT. This sequence encodes CASSYSEKLFF.

This chain uses TRBV18 with TRBJ1-4; 7 positions match TRBD1. The CDR3 sequence is 14 residues long. Germline CDR1 KGHSH, CDR2 LQKENI. V trimming: 2 bases; J trimming: 8 bases; junction bases outside the gene matches: 5. The CDR3 DNA is TGTGCCAGCTCACCAACAGGGGCGGGGGAAAAACTGTTTTTT. This gives the protein CASSPTGAGEKLFF.

This clone was counted a single time. The CDR3 region is CASSITDGTRKNEQYF. Here the CDR3 DNA reads TGTGCCAGTAGTATAACGGACGGGACACGGAAAAACGAGCAGTACTTC. The V call is TRBV19, the J call TRBJ2-7; D perhaps matches TRBD1 (6 bases). The CDR3 runs to 16 residues. Trimming shortened V by 2 bases and J by 5 bases, and 19 bases separated the two germline ends. CDR1 and CDR2 (germline): LNHDA, SQIVND (reference sequence).

The sample holds one count of this clone. This chain uses TRBV27 with TRBJ1-5; 7 nucleotides line up with TRBD1. In germline, CDR1 is MNHEY, CDR2 SMNVEV (reference sequence). The junction had 5 bases not matched to a gene; V was cut back by 4 bases and J by 2 bases. This CDR3 has 15 amino acids. Here the CDR3 DNA reads TGTGCCAGCAGTTCAAGGGGGCCAGGCAATCAGCCCCAGCATTTT. Residues: CASSSRGPGNQPQHF.

The chain is built from TRBV11-3 and TRBJ1-1; 7 bases map to TRBD1. CDR1 and CDR2 (germline): SGHNT, YENEEA. V lost 4 bases to trimming and J lost 1 base; unmatched junction nucleotides: 3. The CDR3 totals 14 residues. The CDR3 nucleotides are TGTGCCAGCAGCTCGGGACAGCAGAACACTGAAGCTTTCTTT. Protein sequence: CASSSGQQNTEAFF.